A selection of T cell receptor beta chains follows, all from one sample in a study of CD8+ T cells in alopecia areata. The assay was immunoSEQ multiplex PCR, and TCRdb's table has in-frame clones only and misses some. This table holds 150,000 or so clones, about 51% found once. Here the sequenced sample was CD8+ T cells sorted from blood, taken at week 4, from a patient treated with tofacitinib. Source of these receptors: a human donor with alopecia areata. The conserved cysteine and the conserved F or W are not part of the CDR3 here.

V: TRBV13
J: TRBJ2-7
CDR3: ASSYQGWWPYEQY

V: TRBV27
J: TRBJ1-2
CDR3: ASNPTGTGRGYT

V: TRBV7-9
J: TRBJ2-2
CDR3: ATRQFTGELF

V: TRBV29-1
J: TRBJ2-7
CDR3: SATSNDKPYEQY

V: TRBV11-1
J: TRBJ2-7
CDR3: ASSPPTRTGTYEQY

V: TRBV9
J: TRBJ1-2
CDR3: ASSVAEWTGGYGYT

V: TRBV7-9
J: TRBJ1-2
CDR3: ASSFGQGWGYT

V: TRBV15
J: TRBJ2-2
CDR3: ATSSWGANTGELF

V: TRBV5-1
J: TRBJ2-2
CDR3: ASSLGEAGELF

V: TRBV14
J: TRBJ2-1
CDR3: ASSPLGLVNEQF

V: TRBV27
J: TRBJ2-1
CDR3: ASSLELAGGRKF

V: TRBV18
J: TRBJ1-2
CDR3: ASSPVGQGDNYGYT

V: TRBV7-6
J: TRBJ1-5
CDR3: ASSQDRGISQPQH

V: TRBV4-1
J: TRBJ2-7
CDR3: ASSTRDRTYEQY

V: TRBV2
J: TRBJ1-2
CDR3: ASSEDRGGNYGYT

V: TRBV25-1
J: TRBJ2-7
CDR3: ASSEGYEQY

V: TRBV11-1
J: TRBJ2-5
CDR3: ASSSPATALETQY

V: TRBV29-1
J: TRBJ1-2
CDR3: SGLSGTGAYGYT

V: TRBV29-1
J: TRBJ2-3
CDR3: STALGTDTQY

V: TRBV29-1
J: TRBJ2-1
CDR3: SVVRGLRDEQF

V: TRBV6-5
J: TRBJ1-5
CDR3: ASTDGQGDQPQH

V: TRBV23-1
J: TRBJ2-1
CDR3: ASSLTDPGQGAINPPEQF

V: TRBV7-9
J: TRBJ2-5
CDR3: ASSCAGTDETQY

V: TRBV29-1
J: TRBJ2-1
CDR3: SVELYNEQF

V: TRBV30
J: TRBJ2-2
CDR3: AWSLGTGELF

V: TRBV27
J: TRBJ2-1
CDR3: ASSLRSSYNEQF

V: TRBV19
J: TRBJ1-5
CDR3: ASSIMGSGNQPQH

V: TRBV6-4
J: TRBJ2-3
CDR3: ASSERGGHTDTQY

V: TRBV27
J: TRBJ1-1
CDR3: ASSPGLLNTEAF

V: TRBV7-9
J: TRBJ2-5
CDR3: ASSLFGQLGETQY

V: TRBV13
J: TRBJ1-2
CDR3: ASSRSWDGYT

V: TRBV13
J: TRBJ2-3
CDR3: ASSIGTSDADTQY

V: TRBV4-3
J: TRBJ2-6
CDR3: ASSQEVTGSGANVLT

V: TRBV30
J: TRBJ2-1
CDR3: AWTDSTEKNNEQF

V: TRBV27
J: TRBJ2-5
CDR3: ASSFQGGPQETQY

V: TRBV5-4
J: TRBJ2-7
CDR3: ASSPFRGAYEQY

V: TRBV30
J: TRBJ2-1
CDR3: AWSVVAGGNEQF

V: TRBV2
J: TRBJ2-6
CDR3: ASSEPGFGANVLT

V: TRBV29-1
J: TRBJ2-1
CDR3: SVGTKEQF

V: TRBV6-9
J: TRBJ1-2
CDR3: ATPSSDGYT

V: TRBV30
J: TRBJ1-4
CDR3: AWSTGWGLF

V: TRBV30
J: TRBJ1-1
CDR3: AWSVGGETEAF

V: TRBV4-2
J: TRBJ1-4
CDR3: ASSPVAGAREKLF

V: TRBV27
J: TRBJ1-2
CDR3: ASSPIRGEYYGYT

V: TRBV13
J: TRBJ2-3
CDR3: ASSPRGTDTQY

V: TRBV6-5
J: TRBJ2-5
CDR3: ASSFGQGSETQY

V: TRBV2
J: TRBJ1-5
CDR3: ASKDRGNQPQH

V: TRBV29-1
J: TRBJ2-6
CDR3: SVYRRDKESGANVLT

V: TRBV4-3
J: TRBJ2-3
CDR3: ASSQERGTDTQY

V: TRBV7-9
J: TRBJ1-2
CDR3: ASSQQGVMGGYT

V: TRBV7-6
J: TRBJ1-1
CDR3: ASSPPPQGYTEAF

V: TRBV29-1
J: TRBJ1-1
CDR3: SVVADEAF

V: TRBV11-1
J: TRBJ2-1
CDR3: ASSFLGQGVHNEQF

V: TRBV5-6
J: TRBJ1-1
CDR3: ASSLYPWVNTEAF

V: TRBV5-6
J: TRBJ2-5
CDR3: ASSPTGQETQY

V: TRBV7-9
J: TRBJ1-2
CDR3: ASSLPGYYGYT

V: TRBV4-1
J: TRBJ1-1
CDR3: ASSQGGAAEAF

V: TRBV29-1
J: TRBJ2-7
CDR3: SVRPGTGPLEQY

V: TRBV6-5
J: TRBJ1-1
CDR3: ASSYDPGVANTEAF

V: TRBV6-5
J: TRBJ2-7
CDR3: ASSYGAGAYEQY